The entry below describes one TCR beta chain. Original methodology: Using reference gene primer amplification, nucleated cell counts were estimated. TCRdb's table, derived via immunoSEQ multiplex PCR, lists solely in-frame clones and lacks some. V and J calls and clone size are those listed in that table; D and trimming were worked out from the DNA. The top ten clones hold approximately 3.1% of a sample with around 300,000 clones, around 83% of them seen once. The data were obtained in a study of blood T cell repertoires in COVID-19. The wider study: Researchers got acute and convalescent COVID-19 samples from the United States, Italy and Spain.

The germline V gene has CDR1 LGHDT and CDR2 YNNKEL (reference sequence). Germline trimming cut 8 bases from V and 3 bases from J; bases unmatched to any gene: 14. This CDR3 is built from 16 residues. The J gene is TRBJ1-2, the V gene TRBV3-1 (or the pseudogene TRBV3-2), with 8 bases lining up with TRBD1. The sequenced material came from peripheral blood. The receptor was isolated from a man aged 25 to 40 with active or convalescent COVID-19. Written as DNA, the CDR3 is TGTGCCAGCCACCCCGCAGGGGGCGAGGTACACTATGGCTACACCTTC. It is translated as CASHPAGGEVHYGYTF.